This T cell receptor beta chain was captured by sequencing in a study of cytomegalovirus exposure and HLA in healthy donors. Profiled with immunoSEQ multiplex PCR; TCRdb holds only in-frame clones, not every one. Among about 250,000 clones listed, roughly 87% were seen once. Trimming removed 6 bases at V and 2 bases at J, with 11 bases between. Germline values: CDR1 MNHNS, CDR2 SASEGT. The CDR3 consists of 14 residues. This rearrangement joins TRBV6-1 to TRBJ1-5, with D unclear. Input material: PBMCs. This sequence originates from a man aged 18 to 35 in good health and CMV-seropositive. CDR3: CASSAQSGNQPQHF. The CDR3 DNA sequence: TGTGCCAGCAGCGCCCAATCGGGCAATCAGCCCCAGCATTTT.